The 9 T cell receptor beta chains reported below all come from one sample, sequenced in a study of T cell clusters in autoimmune cytopenias. TRB was amplified by touch-down multiplex PCR, primer pools A and B combined. Reprocessing the multiplex PCR reads, TCRdb reports a single entry for every CDR3 protein and omits DNA. The sample totals approximately 15,000 distinct CDR3 sequences. Approximately 36,000 genome equivalents of blood DNA were amplified for TRB. Sequenced sample: peripheral blood. These receptors were obtained from a human donor with an autoimmune cytopenia or autoimmune hepatitis (not recorded which).

The chain couples TRBV6-5 to TRBJ2-2; TCRdb calls TRBD1, which cannot be checked without DNA. The CDR3 consists of 14 residues. The germline CDR1 and CDR2 sequences are MNHEY and SVGAGI. CDR3 region: CASSGGRQTGELFF.

V is TRBV27 and J is TRBJ1-5; TCRdb proposes TRBD1, but this gene call is untestable without DNA. Germline CDR1 is MNHEY and CDR2 is SMNVEV (reference sequence). The CDR3 sequence is 17 residues long. CDR3 region: CASSPSRTVYSNQPQHF.

This sequence joins TRBV18 and TRBJ2-6; TCRdb's D call of TRBD2 is untestable without DNA. CDR1 and CDR2 (germline): KGHSH, LQKENI. The CDR3 has 18 residues. The chain's CDR3 is CASSPGSGRVTGANVLTF. The full variable domain, completed using reference TRBV18 and TRBJ2-6, is NAGVMQNPRHLVRRRGQEARLRCSPMKGHSHVYWYRQLPEEGLKFMVYLQKENIIDESGMPKERFSAEFPKEGPSILRIQQVVRGDSAAYFCASSPGSGRVTGANVLTFGAGSRLTVL.

CDR3 in amino acids: CASSPRRELFF. The chain uses TRBV12-3 or TRBV12-4 and TRBJ2-2; TCRdb designates TRBD1, a call that cannot be tested without DNA. The CDR3 covers 11 residues.

The CDR3: CASSPGDRANYGYTF. The rearrangement uses TRBV19 and TRBJ1-2; there is no DNA to check the TCRdb D call of TRBD1. The CDR3 runs to 15 residues. Germline V gene sequence: CDR1 LNHDA, CDR2 SQIVND (reference sequence).

This chain joins TRBV18 and TRBJ2-1; TCRdb calls TRBD2, which cannot be checked without DNA. CDR3 length: 14 residues. CDR1 is KGHSH, CDR2 LQKENI, per germline. The CDR3 sequence is CASSPLAGINEQFF.

V usage is TRBV18 and J usage is TRBJ1-3. The CDR3 is 15 amino acids. Germline V gene sequence: CDR1 KGHSH, CDR2 LQKENI. The CDR3 reads CASSPETTSGNTIYF.

This clonotype counts as medium-sized by frequency. This chain joins TRBV18 and TRBJ2-7; there is no DNA to check the TCRdb D call of TRBD1. The germline gives CDR1 KGHSH, CDR2 LQKENI. CDR3 length: 16 residues. Here the CDR3 reads CASSPLPLDRENEQYF.

The gene calls are TRBV30 and TRBJ2-7; TCRdb indicates TRBD1, and absent DNA this call remains unverified. The germline gives CDR1 GTSNPN, CDR2 SVGIG (reference sequence). The CDR3 spans 13 residues. The CDR3 is CAWSGGVSYEQYF. Supplemented by reference TRBV30 and TRBJ2-7, the full variable domain reads SQTIHQWPATLVQPVGSPLSLECTVEGTSNPNLYWYRQAAGRGLQLLFYSVGIGQISSEVPQNLSASRPQDRQFILSSKKLLLSDSGFYLCAWSGGVSYEQYFGPGTRLTVT.